The 25 T cell receptor beta chains in this list originate from one sample, sequenced in a study of regulatory T cells in long-lasting Graves disease. CDR3-region Arm-PCR and iRepertoire HTBI primers produced the TCR beta libraries. TCRdb re-called the multiplex PCR reads through MiXCR, storing one row per CDR3 protein. The table shows about 400,000 distinct CDR3 sequences, with around 20% occurring only once. Time point noted: persistent/refractory GD, antithyroid drugs over 5 years with positive TRAb. From RNA extracted from PBMCs, the TCR library was made. The sample here was peripheral blood mononuclear cells (PBMCs), taken when the disease was refractory, from a patient treated with antithyroid drugs. These receptors were taken from a female donor with Graves disease.

The CDR3 DNA is TGTGCCACCAGCAGGGGGGCCTCTGGAAACACCATATATTTT. Its translation is CATSRGASGNTIYF. The V and J genes are TRBV15 and TRBJ1-3, with a tentative D call TRBD1 (6 bases). The CDR3 is 14 amino acids. Germline assignment: CDR1 LNHNV and CDR2 YYDKDF (reference sequence). Trimming shortened V by 3 bases and J by 0 bases, and 6 bases separated the two germline ends.

This clonotype was found a few times. The rearrangement links TRBV29-1 to TRBJ1-2; D uncertain. V was clipped by 3 bases and J by 4 bases, with 15 bases between them. This CDR3 spans 14 amino acids. Germline V gives CDR1 SQVTM, CDR2 ANQGSEA. CDR3 nucleotide sequence: TGCAGCGTTGACCCATATTCCCGAGTCTATGGCTACACCTTC. This codes for CSVDPYSRVYGYTF.

The chain employs TRBV6-1 and TRBJ2-2; D not resolved. Germline loops: CDR1 MNHNS, CDR2 SASEGT. The CDR3 length is 13 residues. V was cut by 8 bases and J by 1 base, with 8 bases left in between. The CDR3, as DNA: TGTGCCAGCCGCGCAGAGAACACCGGGGAGCTGTTTTTT. Its translation is CASRAENTGELFF.

The table lists this clonotype with many counts. J is TRBJ1-4 and V is TRBV6-1; D not certain. Deletions cut 6 bases from V and 7 bases from J, with 12 bases between. This CDR3 has 13 residues. The germline CDR1 and CDR2 sequences are MNHNS and SASEGT. The CDR3 DNA follows: TGTGCCAGCAGCTCCCGTCCCGTTGAAAAACTGTTTTTT. Translating gives CASSSRPVEKLFF.

This clonotype was counted ten times or more. The rearrangement links TRBV30 to TRBJ1-1, with no clear D. This CDR3 has 12 residues. V dropped 0 bases and J dropped 3 bases, with 5 bases sitting between them. Germline values: CDR1 GTSNPN, CDR2 SVGIG (reference sequence). CDR3 sequence: CAWSVEDTEAFF. In DNA, the CDR3 is TGTGCCTGGAGTGTCGAGGACACTGAAGCTTTCTTT.

The chain links TRBV5-8 to TRBJ2-5; D is ambiguous. Germline CDR1 SGHTS, CDR2 YDEGEE. This CDR3 is built from 16 residues. Trimming shortened V by 0 bases and J by 5 bases, and 17 bases separated the two germline ends. CDR3 nucleotides: TGTGCCAGCAGCTTGGCCGGGTTTTACCTCGGGGAGACCCAGTACTTC. This gives the protein CASSLAGFYLGETQYF. The full variable domain, in which reference TRBV5-8 and TRBJ2-5 provide the parts outside the CDR3, is EAGVTQSPTHLIKTRGQQATLRCSPISGHTSVYWYQQALGLGLQFLLWYDEGEERNRGNFPPRFSGRQFPNYSSELNVNALELEDSALYLCASSLAGFYLGETQYFGPGTRLLVL.

This clonotype was observed a few times. V is TRBV6-2 or TRBV6-3 and J is TRBJ1-4; D is ambiguous. Per the germline V gene, CDR1 is MNHEY and CDR2 is SVGEGT. CDR3 length: 14 residues. The ends were cut back, 7 bases at V and 8 bases at J, with 17 bases in the middle. CDR3 region: CASTHGSHREKLFF. CDR3 nucleotides: TGTGCCAGCACCCACGGTAGCCACCGAGAAAAACTGTTTTTT.

This clonotype was seen repeatedly, ten times or more. The chain has TRBV6-1 and TRBJ1-1; unclear D gene. The V end was cut by 8 bases, the J end by 10 bases, with 14 bases between. The CDR3 contains 11 residues. Germline CDR1 reads MNHNS; CDR2 reads SASEGT. This CDR3 reads CASRRSPVAFF. DNA for the CDR3: TGTGCCAGCCGCCGCTCCCCCGTAGCTTTCTTT.

The rearrangement uses TRBV15 and TRBJ1-5, with TRBD1 matching over 9 bases. The CDR3 loop spans 13 amino acids. CDR1 LNHNV and CDR2 YYDKDF come from the germline V gene (reference sequence). V was pared by 3 bases and J by 6 bases, with 0 bases of the junction left unmatched. The CDR3 DNA follows: TGTGCCACCAGCAGGGACAGGGGTCAGCCCCAGCATTTT. The encoded protein is CATSRDRGQPQHF.

This clonotype was seen a handful of times. This chain joins TRBV2 and TRBJ2-3, with TRBD2 matching 7 bases. Germline CDR1 reads SNHLY; CDR2 reads FYNNEI. The V gene end was trimmed by 6 bases and the J gene end by 2 bases; junction bases not matched to a gene: 8. The CDR3 sequence is 15 residues long. This CDR3 is CASRVEAGNTDTQYF. CDR3 sequence (DNA): TGTGCCAGCAGGGTGGAAGCGGGAAACACAGATACGCAGTATTTT.

The sample holds many counts of this clonotype. The chain carries TRBV28 and TRBJ1-2; a weak D match, TRBD1 (6 bases). This CDR3 has 15 amino acids. Trimming pared 3 bases from V and 6 bases from J, leaving 17 bases between. Germline assignment: CDR1 MDHEN and CDR2 SYDVKM. The CDR3 nucleotides are TGTGCCAGCAGTTTCCGGACAGCCTCTTCGGATGGCTACACCTTC. Its protein product is CASSFRTASSDGYTF.

This clonotype was seen only a few times. V usage is TRBV27 and J usage is TRBJ1-4; 9 nucleotides line up with TRBD1. The CDR3 loop spans 13 amino acids. Germline V CDR1 and CDR2: MNHEY, SMNVEV (reference sequence). With V trimmed by 5 bases and J by 8 bases, 3 bases remained unmatched. CDR3 in DNA: TGTGCCAGCAGTCACAGGGGGCTCGAAAAACTGTTTTTT. This codes for CASSHRGLEKLFF.

This chain joins TRBV27 and TRBJ1-1; D might be TRBD1 (5 bases). V shed 4 bases and J shed 3 bases, with 18 bases lying between them. The CDR3 runs 16 residues. Per the germline V gene, CDR1 is MNHEY and CDR2 is SMNVEV (reference sequence). The CDR3 region has the DNA TGTGCCAGCAGTTCCCTCATTACAGGATCTGACACTGAAGCTTTCTTT. Amino acids: CASSSLITGSDTEAFF.

This clonotype was counted ten times or more. This chain connects TRBV12-3 or TRBV12-4 to TRBJ2-2; D is possibly TRBD2 (5 bases). V lost 5 bases, J lost 4 bases, and 11 bases lay in between. The CDR3 runs 14 residues. For the CDR3, the DNA is TGTGCCAGCAGTACCGGAGGTGGCACCGGGGAGCTGTTTTTT. This translates into CASSTGGGTGELFF.

The V and J genes are TRBV27 and TRBJ1-1, with unresolved D. V shed 1 base and J shed 5 bases, with 11 bases lying between them. Germline values: CDR1 MNHEY, CDR2 SMNVEV (reference sequence). This CDR3 is 14 amino acids long. The CDR3 loop is CASSLYGVETEAFF. The CDR3 region has the DNA TGTGCCAGCAGTTTATACGGGGTGGAGACTGAAGCTTTCTTT.

The table lists this clonotype with many counts. The chain joins TRBV3-1 to TRBJ2-5, with TRBD2 matching 10 bases. The germline gives CDR1 LGHDT, CDR2 YNNKEL (reference sequence). The CDR3 runs to 15 residues. V shed 6 bases and J 2 bases; nucleotides not matched to a gene: 6. The CDR3 loop is CASSLTSGTQETQYF. The CDR3 region has the DNA TGTGCCAGCAGTTTAACTAGCGGGACTCAAGAGACCCAGTACTTC.

This clonotype occurred a few times. V is TRBV12-3 or TRBV12-4 and J is TRBJ2-2; D is unclear. V shed 5 bases and J shed 7 bases, with 11 bases lying between them. This CDR3 spans 13 amino acids. The CDR3 reads CASSLLRSGELFF. CDR3 nucleotides: TGTGCCAGCAGTCTTCTACGTAGCGGGGAGCTGTTTTTT.

This clonotype was found a few times. The chain joins TRBV20-1 to TRBJ2-5; D gene ambiguous. Germline-derived CDR1 and CDR2 are DFQATT and SNEGSKA (reference sequence). The V gene lost 4 bases and the J gene lost 4 bases, with 16 bases spanning the gap. CDR3 length equals 14 residues. The CDR3 DNA is TGCAGTGCTAAGCCGGGCCCCTCGGGAGAGACCCAGTACTTC. It is translated as CSAKPGPSGETQYF.

This chain's CDR3 is CATRAAQGANEQFF. In DNA, the CDR3 is TGTGCCACCCGGGCAGCCCAGGGAGCCAATGAGCAGTTCTTC. The chain has TRBV10-3 and TRBJ2-1; the D gene could be TRBD1 or TRBD2 (5 bases each). CDR3 length: 14 amino acids. Per the germline V gene, CDR1 is ENHRY and CDR2 is SYGVKD. V dropped 10 bases and J dropped 6 bases, with 19 bases sitting between them.

This rearrangement joins TRBV19 to TRBJ1-1; TRBD1 is a possible D gene (5 bases). Trimming took 3 bases from V and 5 from J, leaving 19 bases between them. The CDR3 has 16 amino acids. Germline V gene sequence: CDR1 LNHDA, CDR2 SQIVND (reference sequence). The CDR3 DNA reads as TGTGCCAGTAGTATGGGCCGCGGGGGGGGAGGAACTGAAGCTTTCTTT. It is translated as CASSMGRGGGGTEAFF.

This sequence joins TRBV12-3 or TRBV12-4 and TRBJ1-6; no definite D call. CDR3 size: 17 residues. Trimming left V 5 bases short and J 7 bases short, with 21 bases between. The CDR3 sequence: CASSLTGTLSWNSPLHF. CDR3 DNA sequence: TGTGCCAGCAGTCTGACGGGCACCCTATCGTGGAATTCACCCCTCCACTTT.

This clonotype was observed once. The likely explanation is a read error, given a far larger clone one base away. This rearrangement joins TRBV4-2 to TRBJ2-5; D is uncertain. This CDR3 region has 12 residues. Germline CDR1 is LGHNA and CDR2 is YNFKEQ. The CDR3 protein is CDSSPDQETQYF. The CDR3 DNA is TGTGACAGCAGCCCAGACCAAGAGACCCAGTACTTC.

This clonotype was counted at least ten times. The gene calls are TRBV12-3 or TRBV12-4 and TRBJ1-1; tentatively, D is TRBD1 (6 bases). The CDR3 spans 17 residues. Trimming left V 8 bases short and J 0 bases short, with 22 bases between. The CDR3 DNA sequence: TGTGCCAGCTCCGGTCCAGGTTTACAGGGCCTGAACACTGAAGCTTTCTTT. Translation gives CASSGPGLQGLNTEAFF.

The gene calls are TRBV3-1 and TRBJ2-1; D unclear. The CDR3 loop spans 15 amino acids. CDR1 and CDR2 (germline): LGHDT, YNNKEL (reference sequence). Between the trimmed V and J ends, which lost 4 bases and 0 bases, there was a span of 10 bases. CDR3 in amino acids: CASSRGPTSYNEQFF. DNA of the CDR3: TGTGCCAGCAGCCGAGGACCAACCTCCTACAATGAGCAGTTCTTC.

This clonotype was seen many times. The chain recombines TRBV27 with TRBJ2-7; TRBD2 matches 12 bases. J gave up 2 bases and V 5 bases, and 13 bases lay outside the gene matches. Germline values: CDR1 MNHEY, CDR2 SMNVEV (reference sequence). The CDR3 extends over 18 amino acids. CDR3 loop: CASSPTTPGLAGAYEQYF. In nucleotides, the CDR3 is TGTGCCAGCAGTCCCACAACCCCGGGACTAGCGGGCGCCTACGAGCAGTACTTC.